These 20 T cell receptor beta chains came from one sample sequenced in a study of PD-1 blockade in mismatch repair-deficient tumors. Repertoires were generated with immunoSEQ multiplex PCR, while TCRdb's copy carries only in-frame clones and drops some. This table holds fewer than 50,000 clones, roughly three quarters found once. The sample was peripheral blood, taken 4 weeks after starting pembrolizumab. The receptors stem from an adult with mismatch repair-deficient cancer.

The V and J genes are TRBV6-1 and TRBJ1-5, with no clear D. Trimming removed 2 bases from V and 7 bases from J, with 15 bases in between. The germline gives CDR1 MNHNS, CDR2 SASEGT. The CDR3 length is 15 residues. The CDR3 loop is CASSERVWVPQPQHF. The CDR3 DNA follows: TGTGCCAGCAGTGAAAGGGTTTGGGTACCCCAGCCCCAGCATTTT.

The rearrangement joins TRBV6-5 to TRBJ1-1; TRBD1 is a possible D gene (5 bases). Trimming left V 1 base short and J 1 base short, with 10 bases between. The CDR3 extends over 15 amino acids. From germline, CDR1 is MNHEY and CDR2 SVGAGI. The CDR3 DNA reads as TGTGCCAGCAGTTACTTTTCGGGGGAGAACACTGAAGCTTTCTTT. Translation: CASSYFSGENTEAFF.

This chain uses TRBV27 with TRBJ2-3, with TRBD1 matching over 7 bases. Looked up from germline, CDR1 is MNHEY and CDR2 is SMNVEV (reference sequence). The CDR3 extends over 18 amino acids. The ends lost 9 bases at V and 0 bases at J; junction bases unmatched: 18. CDR3 loop: CARTVGPFRGQSTDTQYF. As DNA, the CDR3 is TGTGCCAGAACAGTTGGCCCCTTTAGGGGGCAGAGCACAGATACGCAGTATTTT.

The chain links TRBV5-1 to TRBJ2-5; 13 bases fit TRBD2. J lost 2 bases, V lost 4 bases, and 5 bases had no gene match. This CDR3 region has 16 residues. Germline-derived CDR1 and CDR2 are SGHRS and YFSETQ. The CDR3 region has the DNA TGCGCCAGCAGCCCTGGACTAGCGGGAGCTCAAGAGACCCAGTACTTC. It translates to CASSPGLAGAQETQYF.

The rearrangement joins TRBV7-3 to TRBJ1-2, with a tentative D call TRBD1 (6 bases). Trimming pared 5 bases from V and 5 bases from J, leaving 12 bases between. CDR1 is SGHTA and CDR2 is FQGTGA in the germline V gene. CDR3 length: 13 residues. The chain's CDR3 is CASSPQQGYGYTF. Here the CDR3 DNA reads TGTGCCAGCAGCCCACAACAGGGATATGGCTACACCTTC. The variable domain in full, completed from reference TRBV7-3 and TRBJ1-2, reads GAGVSQTPSNKVTEKGKYVELRCDPISGHTALYWYRQSLGQGPEFLIYFQGTGAADDSGLPNDRFFAVRPEGSVSTLKIQRTERGDSAVYLCASSPQQGYGYTFGSGTRLTVV.

This clone was counted between two and nine times. The gene calls are TRBV11-2 and TRBJ2-2; unclear D gene. Between the trimmed V and J ends, which lost 3 bases and 8 bases, there was a span of 13 bases. The CDR3 length is 14 residues. CDR1 is SGHAT and CDR2 is FQNNGV in the germline V gene. Written as DNA, the CDR3 is TGTGCCAGCAGCTTGGTTCCACTTAATGGGGAGCTGTTTTTT. Amino acid sequence: CASSLVPLNGELFF.

The rearrangement links TRBV6-1 to TRBJ2-1, with 8 nucleotides matching TRBD2. Germline V gene data show CDR1 as MNHNS and CDR2 as SASEGT. The CDR3 has 13 amino acids. Trimming at V came to 7 bases and at J to 11 bases, leaving 10 bases not matched to a gene. The DNA of the CDR3 is TGTGCCAGCACTCGGGAGGGTAGCGGGAAGCAGTTCTTC. This translates into CASTREGSGKQFF.

The rearrangement uses TRBV10-3 and TRBJ2-7, with 7 bases aligning to TRBD1. The germline V gene encodes CDR1 ENHRY and CDR2 SYGVKD. The CDR3 spans 14 residues. V gave up 10 bases and J gave up 4 bases; unmatched junction bases: 13. CDR3 coding DNA: TGTGCCACATACACCGGGACAGAGAATTACGAGCAGTACTTC. Its protein product is CATYTGTENYEQYF.

The V call is TRBV7-2, the J call TRBJ2-2, with 9 bases aligning to TRBD2. Germline CDR1 SGHTA, CDR2 FQGNSA. The ends lost 2 bases at V and 6 bases at J; junction bases unmatched: 4. This CDR3 has 15 residues. The CDR3 is CASSLWRGRAGELFF. CDR3 coding DNA: TGTGCCAGCAGCTTATGGCGCGGGAGGGCCGGGGAGCTGTTTTTT.

V usage is TRBV4-1 and J usage is TRBJ2-1; 12 bases match TRBD2. CDR1 and CDR2 (germline): MGHRA, YSYEKL. V shed 1 base and J 1 base; nucleotides not matched to a gene: 11. This CDR3 contains 20 residues. The CDR3 DNA reads as TGCGCCAGCAGCCAAGTTCGGAGACTAGCGGGAGTTATATCCTACAATGAGCAGTTCTTC. Translated: CASSQVRRLAGVISYNEQFF.

This clone showed up just once. V and J are TRBV7-9 and TRBJ2-4; TRBD1 aligns across 7 bases. Germline V CDR1 and CDR2: SEHNR, FQNEAQ (reference sequence). V gave up 5 bases and J gave up 10 bases; unmatched junction bases: 5. The CDR3 has 12 residues. The CDR3 DNA follows: TGTGCCAGCAGCGGGGACAGCTGGATTCAGTACTTC. This sequence encodes CASSGDSWIQYF.

This clone was found once. The chain combines TRBV19 with TRBJ1-1; D is possibly TRBD1 (5 bases). CDR1 LNHDA and CDR2 SQIVND come from the germline V gene (reference sequence). V was pared by 3 bases and J by 3 bases, with 11 bases between. The CDR3 covers 14 residues. CDR3 bases: TGTGCCAGTAGTATTTTTGGAGGGGACACTGAAGCTTTCTTT. Protein: CASSIFGGDTEAFF.

The chain combines TRBV5-6 with TRBJ2-7; the D is unclear. The V end was cut by 3 bases, the J end by 2 bases, with 9 bases between. In germline, CDR1 is SGHDT, CDR2 YYEEEE. The length of the CDR3 is 13 residues. The CDR3: CASSWSGTYEQYF. The CDR3 coding sequence is TGTGCCAGCAGCTGGTCGGGTACCTACGAGCAGTACTTC.

This chain uses TRBV5-1 with TRBJ2-5, with D maybe TRBD2 (6 bases). The CDR3 is 14 amino acids. Germline V gives CDR1 SGHRS, CDR2 YFSETQ. Trimming shortened V by 3 bases and J by 2 bases, and 11 bases separated the two germline ends. In nucleotides, the CDR3 is TGCGCCAGCAGCTACTCACGGGGGCAAGAGACCCAGTACTTC. This sequence encodes CASSYSRGQETQYF.

The chain employs TRBV15 and TRBJ1-5; D is unresolved. The CDR3 totals 15 residues. From germline, CDR1 is LNHNV and CDR2 YYDKDF (reference sequence). V lost 0 bases to trimming and J lost 9 bases, with 15 bases between them. This CDR3 reads CATSRDFTSYLPQHF. CDR3 DNA sequence: TGTGCCACCAGCAGAGATTTTACTTCGTATCTGCCCCAGCATTTT.

The chain carries TRBV7-9 and TRBJ2-5, with a possible D match to TRBD2 (6 bases). Per germline, CDR1 SEHNR and CDR2 FQNEAQ (reference sequence). V lost 4 bases, J lost 2 bases, and 8 bases lay in between. The CDR3 has 13 amino acids. CDR3 amino acids: CASSWGRQETQYF. As DNA, the CDR3 is TGTGCCAGCAGCTGGGGGAGGCAAGAGACCCAGTACTTC.

The V and J genes are TRBV7-2 and TRBJ2-1; D might be TRBD1 (7 bases). There are 16 residues in the CDR3. Germline CDR1 SGHTA, CDR2 FQGNSA. Trimming pared 3 bases from V and 5 bases from J, leaving 17 bases between. In DNA, the CDR3 is TGTGCCAGCAGCTTGGGACTCGGGACAGCCGACAATGAGCAGTTCTTC. It is translated as CASSLGLGTADNEQFF.

V gene TRBV27 combines with J gene TRBJ2-1; D perhaps matches TRBD2 (5 bases). Germline loops: CDR1 MNHEY, CDR2 SMNVEV (reference sequence). The CDR3 length is 11 residues. V was cut by 7 bases and J by 8 bases, with 9 bases left in between. The CDR3 spells CASKLGYEQFF. The CDR3 DNA sequence: TGTGCCAGCAAACTAGGGTATGAGCAGTTCTTC.

The chain recombines TRBV7-6 with TRBJ1-2; tentative D call: TRBD1 (5 bases). Germline V lookup: CDR1 SGHVS, CDR2 FNYEAQ. The CDR3 consists of 16 residues. Trimming left V 5 bases short and J 0 bases short, with 16 bases between. The CDR3: CASSPQSDIPNYGYTF. CDR3 nucleotides: TGTGCCAGCAGCCCCCAGTCGGACATTCCTAACTATGGCTACACCTTC.

The chain employs TRBV5-1 and TRBJ2-4; 10 nucleotides agree with TRBD1. Germline CDR1 and CDR2: SGHRS and YFSETQ. V shed 0 bases and J 7 bases; nucleotides not matched to a gene: 1. CDR3 length: 14 residues. The CDR3 coding sequence is TGCGCCAGCAGCTTGGGGGACAGGGGCAACATTCAGTACTTC. Amino acids: CASSLGDRGNIQYF.